This T cell receptor (beta chain) was captured in a study of CD8 T cell repertoires and HIV-1 epitope variants. Study information: Each of Twenty-five Gag and Nef epitope peptides stimulated a separate culture. Epitopes were three Gag families plus Nef HW9 and YT9.

The V end lost 0 bases, the J end lost 2 bases, and 17 bases lay between the germline ends. The CDR3 length is 19 residues. Germline CDR1 is LGHNA and CDR2 is YNFKEQ. The table came from immunoSEQ multiplex PCR; TCRdb's copy has only in-frame clones and leaves some out. The data show about 3,100 clones, roughly 71% seen once. About this clone itself: Its antigen is not known.

Source material: cultured CD8+ T cells derived from PBMCs. The receptor was derived from a male donor with HIV. The V and J genes are TRBV4-2 and TRBJ2-6; possible D gene TRBD2, 6 bases. CDR3 sequence (DNA): TGTGCCAGCAGCCAAGAGTGGCGGACTACGACGGCTGGGGCCAACGTCCTGACTTTC. This encodes CASSQEWRTTTAGANVLTF.